One sample yielded the 23 T cell receptor beta chains listed below, sequenced in a study of T cell responses to AZD1222 COVID-19 vaccine. Sequencing was performed with immunoSEQ multiplex PCR; in TCRdb, only in-frame clones are kept and a portion is missing. The table has 150,000 to 200,000 clones, approximately 93% seen once. Sample: peripheral blood, taken on day 0 of AZD1222 vaccination. The receptors originated from an adult in good health.

CDR3 residues: CASRRRENTEAFF. The CDR3 region has the DNA TGTGCCAGCAGACGCCGGGAGAACACTGAAGCTTTCTTT. This sequence joins TRBV6-5 and TRBJ1-1; D call uncertain. The CDR3 is 13 residues long. V was pared by 6 bases and J by 1 base, with 9 bases between. CDR1 is MNHEY, CDR2 SVGAGI, per germline.

This clone was seen once. The V and J genes are TRBV7-9 and TRBJ1-5; D call uncertain. The CDR3 is 15 residues long. The germline V gene has CDR1 SEHNR and CDR2 FQNEAQ (reference sequence). Trimming left V 7 bases short and J 5 bases short, with 18 bases between. In DNA form, the CDR3 reads TGTGCCAGCACCCTAGGAGGTATGATGGATCAGCCCCAGCATTTT. It translates to CASTLGGMMDQPQHF.

The chain employs TRBV14 and TRBJ2-2, with D unresolved. The CDR3 contains 15 residues. Germline lookup yields CDR1 SGHDN and CDR2 FVKESK. Trimming took off 0 bases at V and 7 bases at J, with 12 bases between the two ends. The CDR3 DNA is TGTGCCAGCAGCCAAGATAACTGGGTAATCGGGGAGCTGTTTTTT. Its protein is CASSQDNWVIGELFF.

About this clone: At one end the junction does not follow the germline gene, possibly because of a read error. The CDR3 bases are TGTGCCAGCACCCAAGGGGGGGTGTATGGAAACACCATATATTTT. Amino acids: CASTQGGVYGNTIYF. The chain combines TRBV3-1 (or the pseudogene TRBV3-2) with TRBJ1-3, with D tentatively TRBD1 (6 bases). The CDR3 totals 15 residues. Germline V gene sequence: CDR1 LGHDT, CDR2 YNNKEL (reference sequence).

This rearrangement joins TRBV11-2 to TRBJ2-7, with 8 bases that match TRBD1. This CDR3 region has 14 residues. Germline V gives CDR1 SGHAT, CDR2 FQNNGV. V dropped 2 bases and J dropped 5; count of bases not matched to a gene: 5. The CDR3 spells CASSLLPGGNEQYF. DNA of the CDR3: TGTGCCAGCAGCTTATTACCAGGGGGCAACGAGCAGTACTTC.

V is TRBV29-1 and J is TRBJ1-2; D gene unclear. V was trimmed by 3 bases and J by 2 bases, leaving 13 bases between them. Looked up from germline, CDR1 is SQVTM and CDR2 is ANQGSEA. The CDR3 loop spans 14 amino acids. CDR3 protein: CSVDGLQGNYGYTF. The CDR3 DNA follows: TGCAGCGTTGATGGGCTCCAAGGAAACTATGGCTACACCTTC.

The chain carries TRBV5-1 and TRBJ1-2; D may be TRBD1 (5 bases). CDR1 and CDR2 from the germline V gene are SGHRS and YFSETQ. Trimming removed 0 bases at V and 4 bases at J, with 10 bases between. The CDR3 covers 14 residues. CDR3 region: CASSLEGVGYGYTF. In nucleotides, the CDR3 is TGCGCCAGCAGCTTGGAAGGGGTAGGCTATGGCTACACCTTC. Complete variable domain (other parts from reference TRBV5-1 and TRBJ1-2): KAGVTQTPRYLIKTRGQQVTLSCSPISGHRSVSWYQQTPGQGLQFLFEYFSETQRNKGNFPGRFSGRQFSNSRSEMNVSTLELGDSALYLCASSLEGVGYGYTFGSGTRLTVV.

This clone was seen once. Here the CDR3 reads CASINSPLRAAGTEAFF. DNA for the CDR3: TGTGCCAGCATTAATAGCCCACTCCGGGCCGCCGGGACTGAAGCTTTCTTT. V is TRBV7-6 and J is TRBJ1-1; no reliable D call. Germline CDR1 and CDR2: SGHVS and FNYEAQ. Trimming stripped 7 bases from V and 5 bases from J, with 26 bases between. The CDR3 runs to 17 residues.

This chain joins TRBV10-2 and TRBJ1-2; 10 bases line up with TRBD1. The CDR3 has 16 residues. In germline, CDR1 is WSHSY, CDR2 SAAADI. The ends lost 10 bases at V and 3 bases at J; junction bases unmatched: 14. The chain's CDR3 is CATGGTGEGWDYGYTF. The CDR3 region has the DNA TGCGCCACCGGAGGGACAGGGGAAGGTTGGGACTATGGCTACACCTTC.

V is TRBV3-1 (or the pseudogene TRBV3-2) and J is TRBJ1-1, with D unresolved. Trimming pared 1 base from V and 1 base from J, leaving 10 bases between. CDR3 length: 15 residues. The V gene's germline CDR1 is LGHDT and CDR2 YNNKEL (reference sequence). CDR3 bases: TGTGCCAGCAGCCAAGCCATGAGACAGAACACTGAAGCTTTCTTT. This encodes CASSQAMRQNTEAFF.

The genes are TRBV11-2 and TRBJ2-5; D is unresolved. The CDR3 loop spans 18 amino acids. The ends were cut back, 4 bases at V and 5 bases at J, with 26 bases in the middle. The germline gives CDR1 SGHAT, CDR2 FQNNGV. The DNA for the CDR3 is TGTGCCAGCAGCTCCTTTTCTCCGAGTACCGACCGATTGGAGACCCAGTACTTC. Its protein product is CASSSFSPSTDRLETQYF.

This chain links TRBV5-4 with TRBJ2-2; weak D call: TRBD1 (5 bases). This CDR3 comprises 15 residues. Trimming cost V 1 base and J 5 bases, with 12 bases left between them. The germline V gene has CDR1 SGHNT and CDR2 YYREEE (reference sequence). The CDR3 protein is CASSLFAGSTGELFF. CDR3 nucleotide sequence: TGTGCCAGCAGCTTGTTTGCAGGGTCAACCGGGGAGCTGTTTTTT. Using reference TRBV5-4 and TRBJ2-2 for the parts outside the CDR3, the full variable domain is ETGVTQSPTHLIKTRGQQVTLRCSSQSGHNTVSWYQQALGQGPQFIFQYYREEENGRGNFPPRFSGLQFPNYSSELNVNALELDDSALYLCASSLFAGSTGELFFGEGSRLTVL.

The rearrangement links TRBV3-1 (or the pseudogene TRBV3-2) to TRBJ1-4, with D unresolved. The CDR3 consists of 15 residues. Germline CDR1 LGHDT, CDR2 YNNKEL (reference sequence). Trimming removed 1 base from V and 0 bases from J, with 6 bases in between. The CDR3 DNA follows: TGTGCCAGCAGCCAAGTCCTCTCAACTAATGAAAAACTGTTTTTT. This translates into CASSQVLSTNEKLFF.

The CDR3 loop is CASSNRGYEQYF. CDR3 nucleotides: TGTGCCAGCAGCAATCGGGGGTACGAGCAGTACTTC. J is TRBJ2-7 and V is TRBV6-5; TRBD2 might be the D (6 bases). V lost 6 bases, J lost 4 bases, and 10 bases lay in between. CDR3 length: 12 residues. The V gene's germline CDR1 is MNHEY and CDR2 SVGAGI.

The rearrangement uses TRBV5-4 and TRBJ2-1, with a tentative D call TRBD2 (6 bases). This CDR3 contains 15 residues. V lost 6 bases and J lost 0, with 13 bases in between. CDR1 is SGHNT and CDR2 is YYREEE in the germline V gene (reference sequence). The CDR3 region is CASTTPGSSYNEQFF. The CDR3 nucleotides read TGTGCCAGCACCACGCCCGGGAGCTCCTACAATGAGCAGTTCTTC.

The chain combines TRBV29-1 with TRBJ2-7; 9 nucleotides agree with TRBD1. The CDR3 totals 14 residues. Losses at the gene ends were 6 bases for V and 3 bases for J; bases not matched to a gene: 9. Germline V gene lookup returns CDR1 SQVTM and CDR2 ANQGSEA. The CDR3 is CSVASGTGIYEQYF. DNA of the CDR3: TGCAGCGTGGCCTCCGGGACAGGGATCTACGAGCAGTACTTC.

The V and J genes are TRBV10-2 and TRBJ2-3, with 10 bases identical to TRBD2. V dropped 7 bases and J dropped 4; count of bases not matched to a gene: 8. CDR1 and CDR2 from the germline V gene are WSHSY and SAAADI. This CDR3 has 15 amino acids. CDR3 region: CASTRLAGVSDTQYF. The CDR3, as DNA: TGCGCCAGCACCCGGCTAGCGGGAGTATCAGATACGCAGTATTTT.

V usage is TRBV10-2 and J usage is TRBJ1-1; 7 positions match TRBD1. CDR1 and CDR2 from the germline V gene are WSHSY and SAAADI. The CDR3 spans 14 residues. The V segment lost 8 bases and the J segment 0 bases; nucleotides outside the gene matches: 6. CDR3 nucleotide sequence: TGCGCCAGCGGTCGACAGGGTATGAACACTGAAGCTTTCTTT. It is translated as CASGRQGMNTEAFF.

The chain uses TRBV19 and TRBJ2-1; TRBD2 is a possible D gene (6 bases). The V gene's germline CDR1 is LNHDA and CDR2 SQIVND (reference sequence). V lost 5 bases and J lost 0, with 11 bases in between. There are 15 residues in the CDR3. The CDR3, as DNA: TGTGCCAGTAGTTTTCGGCGGGACTCCTACAATGAGCAGTTCTTC. It codes for CASSFRRDSYNEQFF.

The chain has TRBV18 and TRBJ2-2; TRBD2 matches 8 bases. This CDR3 comprises 18 residues. Germline trimming cut 3 bases from V and 1 base from J; bases unmatched to any gene: 10. CDR1 is KGHSH and CDR2 is LQKENI in the germline V gene. CDR3 nucleotides: TGTGCCAGCTCACCGATCTCCGCAAGCGGGGGGAACACCGGGGAGCTGTTTTTT. Translated, it gives CASSPISASGGNTGELFF.

The V and J genes are TRBV5-1 and TRBJ1-4; 8 bases align to TRBD1. The CDR3 spans 15 residues. The trim removed 2 bases at V and 7 bases at J, leaving 7 bases unmatched. Germline CDR1 and CDR2: SGHRS and YFSETQ. The CDR3 loop is CASSFSTGVREKLFF. CDR3 bases: TGCGCCAGCAGCTTTTCGACAGGGGTTCGTGAAAAACTGTTTTTT.

The rearrangement uses TRBV5-5 and TRBJ2-7; perhaps TRBD1 as D (6 bases). The CDR3 totals 14 residues. Germline V lookup: CDR1 SGHKS, CDR2 YYEKEE (reference sequence). V gave up 4 bases and J gave up 3 bases, with 14 bases separating them. CDR3 sequence reads: CASSQKQGVYEQYF. For the CDR3, the DNA is TGTGCCAGCAGCCAGAAACAGGGAGTCTACGAGCAGTACTTC. The full variable domain, with the rest looked up from reference TRBV5-5 and TRBJ2-7, is DAGVTQSPTHLIKTRGQQVTLRCSPISGHKSVSWYQQVLGQGPQFIFQYYEKEERGRGNFPDRFSARQFPNYSSELNVNALLLGDSALYLCASSQKQGVYEQYFGPGTRLTVT.

This chain joins TRBV4-2 and TRBJ1-1; 7 bases are a match to TRBD1. Germline V gene data show CDR1 as LGHNA and CDR2 as YNFKEQ. This CDR3 is 14 amino acids long. V shed 3 bases and J 7 bases; nucleotides not matched to a gene: 8. Here the CDR3 DNA reads TGTGCCAGCAGCCAGAGTGGGACAGCTCATGAAGCTTTCTTT. It is translated as CASSQSGTAHEAFF.